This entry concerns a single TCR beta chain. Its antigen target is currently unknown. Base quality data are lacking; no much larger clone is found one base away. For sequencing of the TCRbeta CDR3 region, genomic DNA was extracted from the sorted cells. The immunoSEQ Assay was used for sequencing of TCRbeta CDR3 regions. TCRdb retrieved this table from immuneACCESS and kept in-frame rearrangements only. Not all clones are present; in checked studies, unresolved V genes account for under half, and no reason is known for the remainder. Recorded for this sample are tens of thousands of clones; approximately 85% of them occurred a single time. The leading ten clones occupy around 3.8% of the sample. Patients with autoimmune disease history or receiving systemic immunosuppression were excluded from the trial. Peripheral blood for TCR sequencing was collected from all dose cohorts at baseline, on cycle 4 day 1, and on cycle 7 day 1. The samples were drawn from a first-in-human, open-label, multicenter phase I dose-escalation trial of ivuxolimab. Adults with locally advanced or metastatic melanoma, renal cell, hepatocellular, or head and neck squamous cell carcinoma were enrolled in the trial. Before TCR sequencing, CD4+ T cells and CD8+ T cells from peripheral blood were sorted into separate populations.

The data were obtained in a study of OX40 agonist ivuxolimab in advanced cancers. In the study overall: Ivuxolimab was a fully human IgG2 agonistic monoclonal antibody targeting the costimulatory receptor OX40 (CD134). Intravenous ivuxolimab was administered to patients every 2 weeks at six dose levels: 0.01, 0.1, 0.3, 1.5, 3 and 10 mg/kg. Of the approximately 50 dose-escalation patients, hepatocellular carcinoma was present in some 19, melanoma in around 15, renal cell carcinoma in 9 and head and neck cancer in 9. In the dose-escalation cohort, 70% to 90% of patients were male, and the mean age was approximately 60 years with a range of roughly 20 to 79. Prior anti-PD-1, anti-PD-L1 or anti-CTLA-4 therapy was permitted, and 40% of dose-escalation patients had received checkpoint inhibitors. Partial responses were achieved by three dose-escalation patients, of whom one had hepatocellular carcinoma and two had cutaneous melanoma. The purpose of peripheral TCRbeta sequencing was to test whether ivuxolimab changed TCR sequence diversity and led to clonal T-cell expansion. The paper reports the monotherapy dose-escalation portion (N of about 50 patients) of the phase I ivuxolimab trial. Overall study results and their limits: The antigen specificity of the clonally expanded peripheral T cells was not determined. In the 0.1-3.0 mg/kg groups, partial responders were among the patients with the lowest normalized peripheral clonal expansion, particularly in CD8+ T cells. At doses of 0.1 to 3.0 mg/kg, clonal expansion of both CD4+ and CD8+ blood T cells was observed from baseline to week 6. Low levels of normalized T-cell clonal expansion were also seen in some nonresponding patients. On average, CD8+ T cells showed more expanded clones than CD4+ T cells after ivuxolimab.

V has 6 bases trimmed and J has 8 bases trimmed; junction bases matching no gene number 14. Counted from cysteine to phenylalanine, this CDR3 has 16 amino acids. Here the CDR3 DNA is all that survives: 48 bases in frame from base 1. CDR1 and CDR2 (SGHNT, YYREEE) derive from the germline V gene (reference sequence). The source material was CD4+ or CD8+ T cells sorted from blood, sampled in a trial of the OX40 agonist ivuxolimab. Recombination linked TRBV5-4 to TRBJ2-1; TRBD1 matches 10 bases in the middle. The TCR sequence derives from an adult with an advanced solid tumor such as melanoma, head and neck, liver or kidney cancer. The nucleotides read TGTGCCAGCACCATGGGAGGACAGGGGGGTTATCATGAGCAGTTCTTC. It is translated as CASTMGGQGGYHEQFF.